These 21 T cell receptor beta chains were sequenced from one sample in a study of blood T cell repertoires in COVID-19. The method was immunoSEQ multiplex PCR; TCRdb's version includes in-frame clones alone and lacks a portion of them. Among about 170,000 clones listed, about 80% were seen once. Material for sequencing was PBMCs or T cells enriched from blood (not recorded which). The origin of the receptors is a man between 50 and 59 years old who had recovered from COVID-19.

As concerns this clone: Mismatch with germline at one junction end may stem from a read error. The CDR3 nucleotides are TGTGCCAGCAGTTCGGACTCCTGGAGGCACTTC. This encodes CASSSDSWRHF. This rearrangement joins TRBV2 to TRBJ2-7, with TRBD2 as a possible D gene (5 bases). This CDR3 is built from 11 residues. The germline V gene has CDR1 SNHLY and CDR2 FYNNEI.

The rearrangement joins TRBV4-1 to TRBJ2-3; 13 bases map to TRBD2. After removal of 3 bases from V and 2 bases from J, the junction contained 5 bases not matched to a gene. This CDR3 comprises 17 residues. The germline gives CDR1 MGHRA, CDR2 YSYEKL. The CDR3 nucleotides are TGCGCCAGCAGCCAGGATGGGACTAGCGGGGCCACAGATACGCAGTATTTT. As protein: CASSQDGTSGATDTQYF.

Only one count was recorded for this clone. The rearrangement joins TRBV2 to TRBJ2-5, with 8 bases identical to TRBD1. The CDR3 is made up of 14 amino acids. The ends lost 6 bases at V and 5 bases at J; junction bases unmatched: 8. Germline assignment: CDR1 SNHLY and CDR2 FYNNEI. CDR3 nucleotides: TGTGCCAGCAGCCGCAGACAGGGGAGTGAGACCCAGTACTTC. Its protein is CASSRRQGSETQYF.

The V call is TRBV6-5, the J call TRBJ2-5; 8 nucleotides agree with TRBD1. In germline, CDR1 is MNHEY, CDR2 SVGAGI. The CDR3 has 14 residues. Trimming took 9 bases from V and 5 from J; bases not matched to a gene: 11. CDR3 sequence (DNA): TGTGCCAGTGGGATCGGGACAGGAGTGGAGACCCAGTACTTC. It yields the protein CASGIGTGVETQYF.

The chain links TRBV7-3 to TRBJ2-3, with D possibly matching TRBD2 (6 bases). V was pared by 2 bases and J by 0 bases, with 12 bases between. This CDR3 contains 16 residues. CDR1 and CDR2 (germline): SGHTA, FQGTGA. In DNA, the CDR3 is TGTGCCAGCAGCTTAGGTCCCAGCGGGAGCACAGATACGCAGTATTTT. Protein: CASSLGPSGSTDTQYF. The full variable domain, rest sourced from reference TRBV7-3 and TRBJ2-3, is GAGVSQTPSNKVTEKGKYVELRCDPISGHTALYWYRQSLGQGPEFLIYFQGTGAADDSGLPNDRFFAVRPEGSVSTLKIQRTERGDSAVYLCASSLGPSGSTDTQYFGPGTRLTVL.

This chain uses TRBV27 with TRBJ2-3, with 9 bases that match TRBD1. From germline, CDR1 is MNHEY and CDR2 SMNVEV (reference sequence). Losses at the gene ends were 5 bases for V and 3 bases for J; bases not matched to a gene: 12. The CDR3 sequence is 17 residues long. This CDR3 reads CASSKFSRDRVTDTQYF. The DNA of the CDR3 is TGTGCCAGCAGTAAATTCTCCCGGGACAGGGTAACAGATACGCAGTATTTT.

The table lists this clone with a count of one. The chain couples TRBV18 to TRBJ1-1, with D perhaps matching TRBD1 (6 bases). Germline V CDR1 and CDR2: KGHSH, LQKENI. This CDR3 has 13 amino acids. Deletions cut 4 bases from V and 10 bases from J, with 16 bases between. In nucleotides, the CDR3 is TGTGCCAGCTCACAAGACGGGGGGCTGACAGCTTTCTTT. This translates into CASSQDGGLTAFF. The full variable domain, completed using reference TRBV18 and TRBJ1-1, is NAGVMQNPRHLVRRRGQEARLRCSPMKGHSHVYWYRQLPEEGLKFMVYLQKENIIDESGMPKERFSAEFPKEGPSILRIQQVVRGDSAAYFCASSQDGGLTAFFGQGTRLTVV.

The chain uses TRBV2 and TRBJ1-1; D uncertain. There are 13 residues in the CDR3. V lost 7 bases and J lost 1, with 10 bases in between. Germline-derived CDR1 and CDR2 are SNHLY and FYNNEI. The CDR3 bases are TGTGCCAGCACCCCTGGAGCGAACACTGAAGCTTTCTTT. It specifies CASTPGANTEAFF. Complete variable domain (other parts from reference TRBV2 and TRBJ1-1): EPEVTQTPSHQVTQMGQEVILRCVPISNHLYFYWYRQILGQKVEFLVSFYNNEISEKSEIFDDQFSVERPDGSNFTLKIRSTKLEDSAMYFCASTPGANTEAFFGQGTRLTVV.

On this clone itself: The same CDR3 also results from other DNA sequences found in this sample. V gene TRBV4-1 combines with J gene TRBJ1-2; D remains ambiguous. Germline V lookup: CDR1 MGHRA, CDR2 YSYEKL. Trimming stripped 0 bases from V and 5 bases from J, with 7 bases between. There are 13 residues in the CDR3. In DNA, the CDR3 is TGCGCCAGCAGCCAAGAAGGGAGGTATGGCTACACCTTC. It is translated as CASSQEGRYGYTF.

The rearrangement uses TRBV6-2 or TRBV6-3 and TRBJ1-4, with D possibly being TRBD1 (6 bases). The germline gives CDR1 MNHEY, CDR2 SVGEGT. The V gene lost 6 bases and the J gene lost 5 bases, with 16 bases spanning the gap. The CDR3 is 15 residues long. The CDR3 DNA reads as TGTGCCAGCAGCCCCGGACAGATTCGGAATGAAAAACTGTTTTTT. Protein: CASSPGQIRNEKLFF.

CDR3: CASTRGGRTEAFF. The CDR3 DNA sequence: TGTGCCAGCACCAGGGGAGGGCGCACTGAAGCTTTCTTT. The chain combines TRBV6-5 with TRBJ1-1; D is possibly TRBD1 (6 bases). CDR1 is MNHEY, CDR2 SVGAGI, per germline. The V end lost 7 bases, the J end lost 4 bases, and 13 bases lay between the germline ends. The CDR3 contains 13 residues.

CDR3: CASSLLGGRIQETQYF. The CDR3 region has the DNA TGCGCCAGCAGCTTGTTAGGGGGCCGGATACAAGAGACCCAGTACTTC. V gene TRBV5-1 combines with J gene TRBJ2-5; 7 nucleotides align to TRBD1. The CDR3 sequence is 16 residues long. V lost 1 base and J lost 2; bases outside the gene matches: 8. CDR1 and CDR2 (germline): SGHRS, YFSETQ.

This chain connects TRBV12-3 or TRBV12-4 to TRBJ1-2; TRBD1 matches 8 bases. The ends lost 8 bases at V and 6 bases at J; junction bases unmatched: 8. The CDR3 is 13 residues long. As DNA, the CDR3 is TGTGCCAGCCTCCCGCAGGGGGCCCATGGCTACACCTTC. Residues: CASLPQGAHGYTF.

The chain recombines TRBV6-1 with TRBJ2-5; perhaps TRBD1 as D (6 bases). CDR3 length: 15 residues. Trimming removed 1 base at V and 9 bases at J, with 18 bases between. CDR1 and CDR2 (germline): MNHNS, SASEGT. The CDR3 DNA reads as TGTGCCAGCAGTGAAGGGGGCTGGGGACAAAGGTCCCAGTACTTC. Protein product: CASSEGGWGQRSQYF.

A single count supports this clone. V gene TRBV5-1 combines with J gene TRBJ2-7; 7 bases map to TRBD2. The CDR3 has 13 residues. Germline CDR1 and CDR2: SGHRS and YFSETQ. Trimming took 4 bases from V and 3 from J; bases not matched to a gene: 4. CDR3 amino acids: CASSLAVNYEQYF. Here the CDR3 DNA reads TGCGCCAGCAGCCTAGCGGTGAACTACGAGCAGTACTTC.

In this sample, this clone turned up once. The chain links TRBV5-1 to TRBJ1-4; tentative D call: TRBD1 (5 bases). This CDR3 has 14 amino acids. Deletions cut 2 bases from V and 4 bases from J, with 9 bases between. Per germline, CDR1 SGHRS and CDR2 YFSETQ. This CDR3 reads CASSFGGSNEKLFF. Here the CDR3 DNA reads TGCGCCAGCAGCTTCGGGGGAAGTAATGAAAAACTGTTTTTT. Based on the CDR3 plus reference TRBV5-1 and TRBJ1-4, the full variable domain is KAGVTQTPRYLIKTRGQQVTLSCSPISGHRSVSWYQQTPGQGLQFLFEYFSETQRNKGNFPGRFSGRQFSNSRSEMNVSTLELGDSALYLCASSFGGSNEKLFFGSGTQLSVL.

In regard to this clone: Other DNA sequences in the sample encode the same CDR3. CDR3 loop: CASSLTVNYGYTF. The CDR3 nucleotides are TGCGCCAGCAGCTTGACAGTTAACTATGGCTACACCTTC. The J gene is TRBJ1-2, the V gene TRBV5-1; D is uncertain. Germline values: CDR1 SGHRS, CDR2 YFSETQ. Trimming cost V 1 base and J 1 base, with 5 bases left between them. The CDR3 loop spans 13 amino acids.

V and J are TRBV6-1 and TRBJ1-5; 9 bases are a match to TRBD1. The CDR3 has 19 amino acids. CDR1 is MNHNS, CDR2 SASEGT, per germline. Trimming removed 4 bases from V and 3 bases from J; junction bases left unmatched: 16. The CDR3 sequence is CASSGNYGQGRGINQPQHF. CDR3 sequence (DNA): TGTGCCAGCAGTGGGAATTACGGACAGGGGAGGGGAATCAATCAGCCCCAGCATTTT.

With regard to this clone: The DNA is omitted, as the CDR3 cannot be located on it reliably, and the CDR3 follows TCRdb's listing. CDR3 region: CASSQVIFGAGELFF. This chain uses TRBV3-1 (or the pseudogene TRBV3-2) with TRBJ2-2; TRBD2, the table's D call, lacks a check against the DNA. The CDR3 adds up to 15 amino acids, both ends counted. The germline gives CDR1 LGHDT, CDR2 YNNKEL (reference sequence).

This CDR3 reads CASSHAGAGELFF. In nucleotides, the CDR3 is TGTGCCAGCAGTCACGCGGGGGCCGGGGAGCTGTTTTTT. The V and J genes are TRBV5-6 and TRBJ2-2; 7 bases agree with TRBD2. This CDR3 has 13 amino acids. The germline gives CDR1 SGHDT, CDR2 YYEEEE. After removal of 5 bases from V and 6 bases from J, the junction contained 4 bases not matched to a gene.

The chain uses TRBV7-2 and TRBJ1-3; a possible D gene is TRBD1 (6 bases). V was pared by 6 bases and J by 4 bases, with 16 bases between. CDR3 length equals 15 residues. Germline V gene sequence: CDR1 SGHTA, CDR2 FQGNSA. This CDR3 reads CASSRVGGTGNTIYF. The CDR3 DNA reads TGTGCCAGCAGTAGAGTGGGGGGGACAGGAAACACCATATATTTT.